The source of this T cell receptor (beta chain) is a study of low-dose radiotherapy and immunotherapy resistance in tumors (dated by TCRdb to between 2022 and 2023). For the study in its entirety: Cohort 1 received 0.5 Gy per fraction every 2 weeks, with a prescribed total PTV dose of 6.5 Gy. In Cohort 2, 1 Gy per fraction was delivered every two weeks, for a total of 13 Gy over 26 weeks. Patients were given nivolumab as a 240 mg flat dose every two weeks and ipilimumab at 1 mg/kg every six weeks, with both drugs delivered intravenously. Cyclophosphamide 200 mg/m2 was administered intravenously every two weeks, one day before each radiation and immunotherapy administration. Aspirin 300 mg was taken orally once daily by patients for four cycles, starting on cycle 1 day 1. No randomization into treatment groups was done for the people taking part in the trial. The translational analysis covered eight patients: three from the first dose cohort and the first five from the second dose cohort.

TCRdb lists the instrument as Illumina HiSeq 2500. First-strand cDNA was synthesized using Superscript III and a set of TRAV- and TRBV-specific primers, so that both TCRalpha and TCRbeta chains were covered. TCRs were amplified with Phusion for about 21 PCR cycles, with a constant-region primer paired with the adapter attached to the V primers. Amplification of the isolated mRNA was done with the MessageAmp II aRNA Amplification Kit, which involved a 16-hour in vitro transcription at 37 degrees C. mRNA for TCR sequencing was isolated with the Dynabeads mRNA DIRECT Purification Kit. Indexed Illumina adapters were added in a second Phusion PCR of approximately 25 cycles, after which AMPure XP beads were used to purify the products. On the authors' methods: Custom Perl scripts were used to pool TCR sequences that encoded the same protein, to remove out-of-frame sequences, and to calculate the abundance of each clonotype. Any TCR sequence supported by only a single read was excluded from analysis. Among the metrics used to describe the repertoires were Shannon entropy, Gini index, clonality, richness, and the frequency of TCRs shared between repertoires. Using fastp at Q25 and MiXCR, TCRdb reprocessed the public reads and kept productive beta chains. All rows with the same CDR3 protein become a single entry with the most common DNA and genes. None of the V and J calls come from the authors' own analysis; TCRdb made them. The sample table lists tens of thousands of distinct CDR3 sequences, about 18% of them with a count of one. Roughly 2.8% of the sample belongs to the ten largest clones.

This clonotype has a count of ten or more. Its antigen has not been determined. No much larger clonotype is one base removed from it; base qualities were not supplied. The sample's time point label, decoded: before trial treatment. The donors took part in RACIN, a single-arm, phase I, dose-escalation trial that combined nivolumab, ipilimumab, aspirin, low-dose cyclophosphamide and low-dose radiotherapy. Eligible patients had advanced, TIL-negative solid tumors. CDR1 and CDR2 were assigned from the germline V gene as MGHRA and YSYEKL. There are 16 amino acids in the CDR3, from cysteine to phenylalanine inclusive. Only the CDR3 portion is preserved as DNA: 48 bases, with reading frame beginning at the first base. At the junction V is shortened by 3 bases and J by 1 base; bases outside the gene matches: 6.

This specimen was PBMCs, taken before treatment. The receptor chain draws on TRBV4-1 and TRBJ2-3; 8 nucleotides in the junction match TRBD1. This clonotype was obtained from a male donor with prostate cancer. DNA sequence: TGCGCCAGCAGCCACCCGGACAGGGCGGGCACAGATACGCAGTATTTT. Its product reads: CASSHPDRAGTDTQYF.